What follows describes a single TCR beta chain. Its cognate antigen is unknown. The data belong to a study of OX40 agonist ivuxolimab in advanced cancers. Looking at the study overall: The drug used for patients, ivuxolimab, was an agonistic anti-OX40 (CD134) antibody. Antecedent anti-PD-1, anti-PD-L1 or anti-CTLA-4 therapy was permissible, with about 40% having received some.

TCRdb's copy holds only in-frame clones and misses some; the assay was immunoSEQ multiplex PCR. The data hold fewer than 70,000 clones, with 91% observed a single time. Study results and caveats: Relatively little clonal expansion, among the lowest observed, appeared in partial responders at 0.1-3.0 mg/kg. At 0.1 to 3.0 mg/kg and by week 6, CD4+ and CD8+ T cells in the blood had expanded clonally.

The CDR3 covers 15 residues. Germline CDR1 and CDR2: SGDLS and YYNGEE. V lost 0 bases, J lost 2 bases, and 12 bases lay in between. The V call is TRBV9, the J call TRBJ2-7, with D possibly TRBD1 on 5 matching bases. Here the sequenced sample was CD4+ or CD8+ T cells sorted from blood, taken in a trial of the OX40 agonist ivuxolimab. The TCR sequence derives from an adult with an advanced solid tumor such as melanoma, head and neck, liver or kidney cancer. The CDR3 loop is CASSVAAGMAYEQYF. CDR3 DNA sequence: TGTGCCAGCAGCGTAGCGGCAGGGATGGCCTACGAGCAGTACTTC. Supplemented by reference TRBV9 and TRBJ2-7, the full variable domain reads DSGVTQTPKHLITATGQRVTLRCSPRSGDLSVYWYQQSLDQGLQFLIQYYNGEERAKGNILERFSAQQFPDLHSELNLSSLELGDSALYFCASSVAAGMAYEQYFGPGTRLTVT.